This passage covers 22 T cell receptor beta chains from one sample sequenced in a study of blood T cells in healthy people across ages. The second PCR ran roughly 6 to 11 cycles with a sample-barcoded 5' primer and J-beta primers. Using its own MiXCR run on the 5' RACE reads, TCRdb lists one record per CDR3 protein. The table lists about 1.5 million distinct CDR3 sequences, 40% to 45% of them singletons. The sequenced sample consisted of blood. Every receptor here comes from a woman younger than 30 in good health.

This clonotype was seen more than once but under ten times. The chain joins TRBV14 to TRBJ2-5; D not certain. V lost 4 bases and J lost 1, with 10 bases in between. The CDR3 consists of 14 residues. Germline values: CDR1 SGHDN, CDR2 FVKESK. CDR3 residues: CASSPRLLQETQYF. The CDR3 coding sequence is TGTGCCAGCAGCCCGCGGCTACTCCAAGAGACCCAGTACTTC.

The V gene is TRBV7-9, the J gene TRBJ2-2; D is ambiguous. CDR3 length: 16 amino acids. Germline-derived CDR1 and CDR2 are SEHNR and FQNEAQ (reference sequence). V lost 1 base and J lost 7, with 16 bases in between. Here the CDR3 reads CASSLGLSVSLGELFF. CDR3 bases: TGTGCCAGCAGCTTAGGCCTGTCGGTTTCGCTCGGGGAGCTGTTTTTT.

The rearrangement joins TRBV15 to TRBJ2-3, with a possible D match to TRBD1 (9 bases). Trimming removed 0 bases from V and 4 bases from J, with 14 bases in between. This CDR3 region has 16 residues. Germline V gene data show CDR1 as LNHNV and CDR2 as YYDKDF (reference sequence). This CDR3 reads CATSRDSGDRADTQYF. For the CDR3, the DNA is TGTGCCACCAGCAGAGATAGCGGGGACAGGGCAGATACGCAGTATTTT.

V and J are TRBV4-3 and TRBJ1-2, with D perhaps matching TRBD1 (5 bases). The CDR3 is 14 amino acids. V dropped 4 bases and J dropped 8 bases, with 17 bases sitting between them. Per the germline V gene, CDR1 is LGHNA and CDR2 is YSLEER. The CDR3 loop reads CASSPGQGSGGYTF. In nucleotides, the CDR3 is TGCGCCAGCAGCCCAGGCCAGGGTTCAGGAGGCTACACCTTC.

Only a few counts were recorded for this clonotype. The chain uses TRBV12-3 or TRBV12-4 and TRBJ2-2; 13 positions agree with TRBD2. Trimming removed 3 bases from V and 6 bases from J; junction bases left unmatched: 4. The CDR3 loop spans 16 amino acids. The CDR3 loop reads CASSLRTSGSAGELFF. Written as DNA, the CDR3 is TGTGCCAGCAGTTTGCGGACTAGCGGGAGCGCCGGGGAGCTGTTTTTT.

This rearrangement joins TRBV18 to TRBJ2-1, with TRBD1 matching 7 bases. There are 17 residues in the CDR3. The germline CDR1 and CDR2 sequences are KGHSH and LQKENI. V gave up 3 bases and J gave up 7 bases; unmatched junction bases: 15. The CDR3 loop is CASSPYRDRSRLNEQFF. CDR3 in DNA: TGTGCCAGCTCACCTTATCGGGACAGATCGCGCCTGAATGAGCAGTTCTTC.

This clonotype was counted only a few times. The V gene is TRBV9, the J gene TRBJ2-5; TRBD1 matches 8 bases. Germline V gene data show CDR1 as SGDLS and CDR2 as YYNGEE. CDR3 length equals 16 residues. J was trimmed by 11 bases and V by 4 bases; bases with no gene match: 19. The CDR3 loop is CASSSPRDRIMNEQYF. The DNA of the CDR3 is TGTGCCAGCAGCTCCCCCCGGGACAGGATTATGAATGAGCAGTACTTC. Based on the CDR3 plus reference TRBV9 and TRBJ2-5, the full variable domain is DSGVTQTPKHLITATGQRVTLRCSPRSGDLSVYWYQQSLDQGLQFLIQYYNGEERAKGNILERFSAQQFPDLHSELNLSSLELGDSALYFCASSSPRDRIMNEQYFGPGTRLLVL.

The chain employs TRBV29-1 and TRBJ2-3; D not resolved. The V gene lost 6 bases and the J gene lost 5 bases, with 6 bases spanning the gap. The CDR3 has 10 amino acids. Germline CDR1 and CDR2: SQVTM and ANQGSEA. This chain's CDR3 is CSVWEDTQYF. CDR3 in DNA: TGCAGCGTCTGGGAAGATACGCAGTATTTT.

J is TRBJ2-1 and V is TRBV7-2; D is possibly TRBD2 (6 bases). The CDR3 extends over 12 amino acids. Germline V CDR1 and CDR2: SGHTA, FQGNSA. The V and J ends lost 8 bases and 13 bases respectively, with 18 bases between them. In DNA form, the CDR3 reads TGTGCCAGCCAGTCCCAGCGGGCACATCAGTTCTTC. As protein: CASQSQRAHQFF.

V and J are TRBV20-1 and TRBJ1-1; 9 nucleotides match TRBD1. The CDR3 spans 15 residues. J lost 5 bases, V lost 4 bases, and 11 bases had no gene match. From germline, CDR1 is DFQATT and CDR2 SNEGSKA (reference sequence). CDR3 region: CSAIQGAGVWTEAFF. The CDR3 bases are TGCAGTGCTATACAGGGGGCAGGAGTGTGGACTGAAGCTTTCTTT.

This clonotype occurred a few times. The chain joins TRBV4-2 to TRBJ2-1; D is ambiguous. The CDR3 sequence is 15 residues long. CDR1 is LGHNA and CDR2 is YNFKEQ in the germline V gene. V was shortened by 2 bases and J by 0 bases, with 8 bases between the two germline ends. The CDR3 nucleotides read TGTGCCAGCAGCCAACCCGAGCACTCCTACAATGAGCAGTTCTTC. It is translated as CASSQPEHSYNEQFF.

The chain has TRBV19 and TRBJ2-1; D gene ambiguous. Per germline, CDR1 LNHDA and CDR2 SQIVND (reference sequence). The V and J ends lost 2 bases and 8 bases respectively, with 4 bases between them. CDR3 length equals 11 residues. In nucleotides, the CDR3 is TGTGCCAGTAGTATAATCGATGAGCAGTTCTTC. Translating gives CASSIIDEQFF.

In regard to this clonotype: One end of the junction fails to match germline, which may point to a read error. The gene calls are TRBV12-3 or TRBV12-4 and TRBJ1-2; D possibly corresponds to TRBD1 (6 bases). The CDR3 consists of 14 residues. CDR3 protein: CASSWGEGVYGHTF. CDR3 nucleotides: TGTGCCAGCAGTTGGGGGGAGGGGGTATATGGCCACACCTTC.

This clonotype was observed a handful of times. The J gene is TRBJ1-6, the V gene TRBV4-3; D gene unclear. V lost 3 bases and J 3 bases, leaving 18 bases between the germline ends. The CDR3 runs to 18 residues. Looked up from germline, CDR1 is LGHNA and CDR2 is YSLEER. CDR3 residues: CASSHRTDRRGYNSPLHF. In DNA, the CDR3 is TGCGCCAGCAGCCATCGTACGGACCGTCGGGGCTATAATTCACCCCTCCACTTT.

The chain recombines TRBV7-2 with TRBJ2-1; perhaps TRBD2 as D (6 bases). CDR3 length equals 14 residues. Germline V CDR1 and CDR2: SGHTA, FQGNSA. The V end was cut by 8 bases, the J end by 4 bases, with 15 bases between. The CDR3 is CASRMAGRYNEQFF. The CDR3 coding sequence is TGTGCCAGCCGCATGGCGGGGAGATACAATGAGCAGTTCTTC.

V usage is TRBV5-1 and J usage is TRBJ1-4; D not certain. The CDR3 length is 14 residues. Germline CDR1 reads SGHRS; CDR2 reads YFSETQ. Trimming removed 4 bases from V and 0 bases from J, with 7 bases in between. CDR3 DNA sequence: TGCGCCAGCAGCCTCGGTACAACTAATGAAAAACTGTTTTTT. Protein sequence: CASSLGTTNEKLFF.

CDR3 DNA: TGTGCCAGCAGGACCCTAGCGGGAGGGCCTCGTGAGCAGTACTTC. This gives the protein CASRTLAGGPREQYF. The V and J genes are TRBV11-2 and TRBJ2-4; 12 bases are shared with TRBD2. This CDR3 comprises 15 residues. Germline V gene sequence: CDR1 SGHAT, CDR2 FQNNGV. Unmatched junction bases numbered 13, after V lost 6 bases and J lost 13 bases.

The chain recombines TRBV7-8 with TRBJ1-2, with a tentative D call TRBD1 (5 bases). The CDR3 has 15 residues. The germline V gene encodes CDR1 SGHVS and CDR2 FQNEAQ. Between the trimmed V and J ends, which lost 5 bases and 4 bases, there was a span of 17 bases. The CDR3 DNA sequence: TGTGCCAGCAGCCCTCCTCCGGGTGGGGGCTATGGCTACACCTTC. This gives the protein CASSPPPGGGYGYTF.

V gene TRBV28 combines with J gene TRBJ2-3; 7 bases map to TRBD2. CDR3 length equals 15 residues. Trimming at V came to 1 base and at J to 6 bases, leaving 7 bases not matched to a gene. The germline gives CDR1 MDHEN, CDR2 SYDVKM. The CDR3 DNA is TGTGCCAGCAGTTTATTGTTCGGGACTACCGATACGCAGTATTTT. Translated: CASSLLFGTTDTQYF.

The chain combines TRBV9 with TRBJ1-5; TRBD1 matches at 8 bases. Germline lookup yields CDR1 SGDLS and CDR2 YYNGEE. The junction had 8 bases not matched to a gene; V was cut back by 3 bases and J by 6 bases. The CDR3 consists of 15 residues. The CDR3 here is CASSEWQGACQPQHF. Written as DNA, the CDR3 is TGTGCCAGCAGCGAGTGGCAGGGGGCATGTCAGCCCCAGCATTTT.

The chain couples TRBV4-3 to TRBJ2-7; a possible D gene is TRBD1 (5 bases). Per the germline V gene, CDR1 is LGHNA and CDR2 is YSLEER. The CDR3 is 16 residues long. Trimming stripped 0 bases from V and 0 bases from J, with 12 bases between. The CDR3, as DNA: TGCGCCAGCAGCCAAGATCGACAGATTCGCTCCTACGAGCAGTACTTC. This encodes CASSQDRQIRSYEQYF.

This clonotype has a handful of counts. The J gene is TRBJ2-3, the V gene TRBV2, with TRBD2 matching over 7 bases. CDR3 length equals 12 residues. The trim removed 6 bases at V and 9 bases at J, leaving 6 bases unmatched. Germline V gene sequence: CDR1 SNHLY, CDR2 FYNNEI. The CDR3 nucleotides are TGTGCCAGCAGCCAGGGAGGGAGAACGCAGTATTTT. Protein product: CASSQGGRTQYF.